Listed below are T cell receptor beta chains from one sample, sequenced in a study of T cell changes during pregnancy in multiple sclerosis. Generated by immunoSEQ multiplex PCR, the TCRdb table keeps only in-frame clones and is missing some. The data show more than 70,000 clones, roughly 92% seen once. Sequencing was performed on peripheral blood, taken before pregnancy. Receptors originate from a female donor with multiple sclerosis, enrolled in a pregnancy study. CDR3s include the opening cysteine and the closing phenylalanine or tryptophan. The order of the fields is V gene, D gene, clone size, J gene, CDR3 DNA, CDR3 protein. D genes are given only for firm matches. Clone size is stated in some rows and not others, as once, few, many or a class when expanded.

V: TRBV5-4
D: TRBD1
size: -
J: TRBJ1-1
DNA: TGTGCCAGCAGCTCGAGGAGGGACAGGGCAAATGAAGCTTTCTTT
CDR3: CASSSRRDRANEAFF

V: TRBV14
D: TRBD2
size: -
J: TRBJ2-1
DNA: TGTGCCAGCAGCCAAGAAGTGAGTGGGAGGGCCTATGAGCAGTTCTTC
CDR3: CASSQEVSGRAYEQFF

V: TRBV27
D: TRBD2
size: -
J: TRBJ2-3
DNA: TGTGCCAGCAGTCCCTCTACTAGCGTTAGCACAGATACGCAGTATTTT
CDR3: CASSPSTSVSTDTQYF

V: TRBV10-3
D: TRBD2
size: -
J: TRBJ2-5
DNA: TGTGCCATCAGTGAGTCGAGGCTAGCGGGAGGAGAGACCCAGTACTTC
CDR3: CAISESRLAGGETQYF

V: TRBV19
D: -
size: -
J: TRBJ2-3
DNA: TGTGCCAGTAGTAGGTCCAGCGGGTACGCAGATACGCAGTATTTT
CDR3: CASSRSSGYADTQYF

V: TRBV9
D: TRBD2
size: -
J: TRBJ2-3
DNA: TGTGCCAGCAGCGTCCGAACTAGCGGGAGTTCAGATACGCAGTATTTT
CDR3: CASSVRTSGSSDTQYF

V: TRBV7-9
D: -
size: -
J: TRBJ2-2
DNA: TGTGCCAGCAGCTCCAAATTAGAACCGGGCGGGGAGCTGTTTTTT
CDR3: CASSSKLEPGGELFF

V: TRBV28
D: TRBD2
size: -
J: TRBJ2-7
DNA: TGTGCCAGCAGTTTGACTAGCGGGAGAGGCTACGAGCAGTACTTC
CDR3: CASSLTSGRGYEQYF

V: TRBV19
D: TRBD1
size: -
J: TRBJ1-4
DNA: TGTGCCAGTAGTTCCCGACAGGGTATAGAAAAACTGTTTTTT
CDR3: CASSSRQGIEKLFF

V: TRBV28
D: -
size: -
J: TRBJ1-2
DNA: TGTGCCAGCAGTTTCGTCACATCACTAGACTATGGCTACACCTTC
CDR3: CASSFVTSLDYGYTF

V: TRBV29-1
D: -
size: few
J: TRBJ1-1
DNA: TGCAGCGCACAGGGAATGAACACTGAAGCTTTCTTT
CDR3: CSAQGMNTEAFF

V: TRBV2
D: -
size: once
J: TRBJ2-3
DNA: TGTGCCAGCAGTGAAGTCGGGGGGCGTTCAGATACGCAGTATTTT
CDR3: CASSEVGGRSDTQYF

V: TRBV10-3
D: TRBD2
size: once
J: TRBJ2-3
DNA: TGTGCCATCAGTGGACTAGCGGGAGGGACAGATACGCAGTATTTT
CDR3: CAISGLAGGTDTQYF

V: TRBV19
D: -
size: -
J: TRBJ2-2
DNA: TGTGCCAGTAGTCTACGTCGACAGGGAGGCACCGGGGAGCTGTTTTTT
CDR3: CASSLRRQGGTGELFF

V: TRBV4-1
D: -
size: -
J: TRBJ2-3
DNA: TGCGCCAGCAGCCAAGATTACGGCGGATTCGGCACAGATACGCAGTATTTT
CDR3: CASSQDYGGFGTDTQYF

V: TRBV27
D: TRBD2
size: -
J: TRBJ2-7
DNA: TGTGCCAGCAGTTCGCACGTAGCGGGAGGGCCGTACGAGCAGTACTTC
CDR3: CASSSHVAGGPYEQYF

V: TRBV27
D: -
size: -
J: TRBJ2-1
DNA: TGTGCCAGCAGTTCCCGGACAGCAATTTACTATAATGAGCAGTTCTTC
CDR3: CASSSRTAIYYNEQFF

V: TRBV5-6
D: -
size: -
J: TRBJ1-5
DNA: TGTGCCAGCAGCTTGGTGGGAGACGATCAGCCCCAGCATTTT
CDR3: CASSLVGDDQPQHF

V: TRBV11-2
D: -
size: once
J: TRBJ2-3
DNA: TGTGCCAGCAGCTTAGGCAGGGGAACAGATACGCAGTATTTT
CDR3: CASSLGRGTDTQYF

V: TRBV19
D: -
size: -
J: TRBJ2-2
DNA: TGTGCCAGTAGTATACTAAATAGCGGGGAGCTGTTTTTT
CDR3: CASSILNSGELFF

V: TRBV9
D: -
size: -
J: TRBJ2-1
DNA: TGTGCCAGCAACCGGAATACAGGGTTCGATGAGCAGTTCTTC
CDR3: CASNRNTGFDEQFF

V: TRBV29-1
D: -
size: -
J: TRBJ2-7
DNA: TGCAGCGTTGGGATCCCGCGGGATCAGACCTACGAGCAGTACTTC
CDR3: CSVGIPRDQTYEQYF

V: TRBV7-9
D: -
size: -
J: TRBJ1-1
DNA: TGTGCCAGCAGCTTCCCCCCTCGCGAACCGCTACCGAACACTGAAGCTTTCTTT
CDR3: CASSFPPREPLPNTEAFF

V: TRBV28
D: TRBD1
size: -
J: TRBJ2-7
DNA: TGTGCCAGCAGTTTTGCCGACAGGGGTATTGGCCAGCAGTACTTC
CDR3: CASSFADRGIGQQYF

V: TRBV5-6
D: -
size: -
J: TRBJ2-3
DNA: TGTGCCAGCAGCTTACTAACTTCTAAGGATACGCAGTATTTT
CDR3: CASSLLTSKDTQYF

V: TRBV28
D: TRBD1
size: -
J: TRBJ2-1
DNA: TGTGCCAGCAGTTCACTCCAGGGGGTAATACCGAACTACAATGAGCAGTTCTTC
CDR3: CASSSLQGVIPNYNEQFF

V: TRBV7-9
D: -
size: -
J: TRBJ2-7
DNA: TGTGCCAGCAGCGACCAGGTGAAGAGCTCCTACGAGCAGTACTTC
CDR3: CASSDQVKSSYEQYF

V: TRBV4-1
D: -
size: -
J: TRBJ1-4
DNA: TGCGCCAGCAGGCAGGGTCACAGAACTTCTGCAACTAATGAAAAACTGTTTTTT
CDR3: CASRQGHRTSATNEKLFF

V: TRBV15
D: -
size: -
J: TRBJ2-6
DNA: TGTGCCACCAGCAGAGGAAAGGAGTCTGGGGCCAACGTCCTGACTTTC
CDR3: CATSRGKESGANVLTF

V: TRBV7-3
D: -
size: -
J: TRBJ2-7
DNA: TGTGCCAGCAGCTCACGGGAGAAATATTTCTACGAGCAGTACTTC
CDR3: CASSSREKYFYEQYF

V: TRBV28
D: TRBD1
size: -
J: TRBJ2-5
DNA: TGTGCCAGCAGTCGCTGGGACAGGGCCCCCCAAGAGACCCAGTACTTC
CDR3: CASSRWDRAPQETQYF

V: TRBV6-5
D: TRBD1
size: -
J: TRBJ1-1
DNA: TGTGCCAGCAGCCGGGACAGGGGGCGGGGGTGGGCTTTCTTT
CDR3: CASSRDRGRGWAFF

V: TRBV7-2
D: TRBD1
size: once
J: TRBJ2-7
DNA: TGTGCCAGCAGCCTCGGACAGGGAAAGCAGTACTTC
CDR3: CASSLGQGKQYF

V: TRBV28
D: TRBD2
size: -
J: TRBJ2-1
DNA: TGTGCCAGCAGTAGACGGACTAGCGGGAGCTCCTACAATGAGCAGTTCTTC
CDR3: CASSRRTSGSSYNEQFF

V: TRBV7-2
D: TRBD2
size: -
J: TRBJ2-4
DNA: TGTGCCAGCAGCTTATCTAGTCCTATGGGGAGGGGATCAAACATTCAGTACTTC
CDR3: CASSLSSPMGRGSNIQYF

V: TRBV19
D: -
size: -
J: TRBJ1-1
DNA: TGTGCCAGTAGTAAGGGGGAGTTCCGAGCTTTCTTT
CDR3: CASSKGEFRAFF

V: TRBV7-9
D: -
size: -
J: TRBJ1-2
DNA: TGTGCCAGCAGCTTAGTGAGTCGACTCAACTATGGCTACACCTTC
CDR3: CASSLVSRLNYGYTF

V: TRBV29-1
D: -
size: -
J: TRBJ2-3
DNA: TGCAGCGTTGAAGGGTCGGGGAGCACAGATACGCAGTATTTT
CDR3: CSVEGSGSTDTQYF

V: TRBV7-2
D: TRBD2
size: -
J: TRBJ2-3
DNA: TGTGCCAGCAGCTTAGTGGGACTAGCGGGAGGGCAAGATACGCAGTATTTT
CDR3: CASSLVGLAGGQDTQYF

V: TRBV19
D: -
size: -
J: TRBJ2-1
DNA: TGTGCCAGTAGTATATCGGTTGGGCCTTACAATGAGCAGTTCTTC
CDR3: CASSISVGPYNEQFF

V: TRBV20-1
D: -
size: -
J: TRBJ2-7
DNA: TGCAGTGCTAGTCTCGGCTACGAGCAGTACTTC
CDR3: CSASLGYEQYF

V: TRBV4-3
D: TRBD2
size: once
J: TRBJ2-5
DNA: TGCGCCAGCAGCCAAGATCCACGGACTAGCGGGAGCGCAGAGACCCAGTACTTC
CDR3: CASSQDPRTSGSAETQYF

V: TRBV27
D: -
size: -
J: TRBJ2-3
DNA: TGTGCCAGCAGTTTATCGAGGGTCACAGATACGCAGTATTTT
CDR3: CASSLSRVTDTQYF